A selection of T cell receptor beta chains follows, all from one sample in a study of blood T cell repertoires in COVID-19. Assay used: immunoSEQ multiplex PCR; TCRdb lists only in-frame clones, some missing. The sample records more than 90,000 clones, about nine tenths being singletons. The sequenced sample consisted of peripheral blood. All receptors come from a man aged 35 to 55 with acute or convalescent COVID-19. Both conserved end residues are trimmed from each CDR3.

j_gene: TRBJ1-1; v_gene: TRBV7-9; len: 12; CDR3aa: AIQGKGGRTEAF
j_gene: TRBJ2-1; v_gene: TRBV7-6; len: 13; CDR3aa: ASSPLSGDYNEQF
j_gene: TRBJ2-5; v_gene: TRBV7-6; len: 14; CDR3aa: ASSFLGGRGEETQY
j_gene: TRBJ2-7; v_gene: TRBV9; len: 13; CDR3aa: ASSVGTSGIYEQY
j_gene: TRBJ2-3; v_gene: TRBV27; len: 9; CDR3aa: LVSSTDTQY
j_gene: TRBJ2-5; v_gene: TRBV4-1; len: 12; CDR3aa: ASSQAGQAETQY
j_gene: TRBJ2-7; v_gene: TRBV29-1; len: 8; CDR3aa: SVQIDEQY
j_gene: TRBJ1-2; v_gene: TRBV3-1/TRBV3-2; len: 13; CDR3aa: ASSWTGGGNYGYT
j_gene: TRBJ2-6; v_gene: TRBV30; len: 12; CDR3aa: AWSKRAGANVLT
j_gene: TRBJ2-4; v_gene: TRBV4-2; len: 12; CDR3aa: ASSDTQVGAHQY
j_gene: TRBJ1-1; v_gene: TRBV6-4; len: 11; CDR3aa: ASSQGQGLEAF
j_gene: TRBJ2-7; v_gene: TRBV14; len: 9; CDR3aa: ASSHTYEQY
j_gene: TRBJ2-1; v_gene: TRBV2; len: 14; CDR3aa: ASSDFRGIRYNEQF
j_gene: TRBJ1-2; v_gene: TRBV12-5; len: 15; CDR3aa: ASGWGGQEETTYGYT
j_gene: TRBJ1-4; v_gene: TRBV6-4; len: 12; CDR3aa: ASTSGLWCEKLF
j_gene: TRBJ2-7; v_gene: TRBV7-9; len: 14; CDR3aa: ASSLGLQGISYEQY
j_gene: TRBJ2-5; v_gene: TRBV7-3; len: 15; CDR3aa: ASSLTVGTGREETQY
j_gene: TRBJ2-2; v_gene: TRBV9; len: 15; CDR3aa: ASTKTLAGANTGELF
j_gene: TRBJ1-2; v_gene: TRBV27; len: 11; CDR3aa: ASSQQGSSGYT
j_gene: TRBJ2-3; v_gene: TRBV10-3; len: 13; CDR3aa: ATATGTGGTDTQY
j_gene: TRBJ2-5; v_gene: TRBV24-1; len: 16; CDR3aa: ATSEYWGDLPEQETQY
j_gene: TRBJ2-7; v_gene: TRBV18; len: 12; CDR3aa: ASSPGTGTYEQY
j_gene: TRBJ2-1; v_gene: TRBV24-1; len: 15; CDR3aa: ATSGASGRPSYNEQF
j_gene: TRBJ1-1; v_gene: TRBV2; len: 13; CDR3aa: ASAGQGARNTEAF
j_gene: TRBJ2-2; v_gene: TRBV10-3; len: 13; CDR3aa: AISESGGNTGELF
j_gene: TRBJ2-6; v_gene: TRBV28; len: 13; CDR3aa: ASSGTTSGANVLT
j_gene: TRBJ2-1; v_gene: TRBV10-1; len: 12; CDR3aa: ASSEQGALHEQF
j_gene: TRBJ1-4; v_gene: TRBV5-1; len: 12; CDR3aa: ASSKGQGDEKLF
j_gene: TRBJ1-3; v_gene: TRBV13; len: 12; CDR3aa: ASSRGQIGNTIY
j_gene: TRBJ1-2; v_gene: TRBV24-1; len: 16; CDR3aa: ATSDLPDKTVPNYGYT
j_gene: TRBJ2-2; v_gene: TRBV11-2; len: 13; CDR3aa: ASSLGAGATGELF
j_gene: TRBJ2-3; v_gene: TRBV10-3; len: 14; CDR3aa: AASAPGHSSTDTQY
j_gene: TRBJ2-5; v_gene: TRBV9; len: 14; CDR3aa: ASSGTSGGHQETQY
j_gene: TRBJ1-3; v_gene: TRBV18; len: 14; CDR3aa: ASSPSASGGRNTIY
j_gene: TRBJ2-2; v_gene: TRBV10-3; len: 13; CDR3aa: AISETGENPGELF
j_gene: TRBJ2-1; v_gene: TRBV5-1; len: 11; CDR3aa: ASSLHGGNEQF
j_gene: TRBJ2-5; v_gene: TRBV5-1; len: 12; CDR3aa: ASSYPDGEETQY
j_gene: TRBJ1-5; v_gene: TRBV6-5; len: 11; CDR3aa: ASRVRENQPQH
j_gene: TRBJ2-1; v_gene: TRBV15; len: 13; CDR3aa: ATSRGTSGSDEQF
j_gene: TRBJ1-2; v_gene: TRBV6-5; len: 10; CDR3aa: ASSRGGFGYT